This T cell receptor beta chain was found in a study of regulatory T cells in long-lasting Graves disease. Investigators prepared the TCR beta libraries by applying iRepertoire HTBI primers and Arm-PCR of CDR3 regions. One entry per CDR3 protein results from TCRdb running MiXCR on the multiplex PCR reads. The sample contains 600,000 to 850,000 distinct CDR3 sequences, around 32% of which appear only once. This clonotype was seen many times. The CDR3 has 14 residues. The V gene lost 3 bases and the J gene lost 4 bases, with 13 bases spanning the gap. Germline CDR1 is SGHNT and CDR2 is YYREEE (reference sequence). Regarding time point: persistent/refractory GD, antithyroid drugs over 5 years with positive TRAb. Preparation of the TCR library used RNA extracted from PBMCs. Diagnosis followed American Thyroid Association guidelines for Graves' disease. The patients were drawn from one endocrinology department in Xi'an, China.

This receptor was identified in a female donor with Graves disease. The V gene is TRBV5-4, the J gene TRBJ1-1; D gene ambiguous. The sequencing used peripheral blood mononuclear cells (PBMCs), collected when the disease was refractory, from a patient treated with antithyroid drugs. The CDR3, as DNA: TGTGCCAGCAGCTCCAGGACGACGCGCACTGAAGCTTTCTTT. Translated, it gives CASSSRTTRTEAFF.